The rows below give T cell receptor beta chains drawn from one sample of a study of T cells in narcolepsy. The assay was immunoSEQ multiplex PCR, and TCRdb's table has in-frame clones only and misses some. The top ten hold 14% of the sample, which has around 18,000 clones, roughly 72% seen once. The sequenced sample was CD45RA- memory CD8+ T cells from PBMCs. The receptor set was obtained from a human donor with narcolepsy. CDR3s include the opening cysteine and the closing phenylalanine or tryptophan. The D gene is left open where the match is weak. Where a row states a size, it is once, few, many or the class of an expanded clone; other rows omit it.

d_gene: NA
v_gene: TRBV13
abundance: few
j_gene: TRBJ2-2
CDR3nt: TGTGCCAGCAGCTTAGGCCTCGGGAACACCGGGGAGCTGTTTTTT
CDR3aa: CASSLGLGNTGELFF

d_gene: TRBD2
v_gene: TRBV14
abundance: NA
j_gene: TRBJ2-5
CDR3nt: TGTGCCAGCAGCCAAGGTTTCAGCGGGAGGGTGGAGACCCAGTACTTC
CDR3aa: CASSQGFSGRVETQYF

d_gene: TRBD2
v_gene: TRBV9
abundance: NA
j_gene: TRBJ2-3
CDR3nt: TGTGCCAGCAGCGTAGCCCTGGGCGGGGGGCCAGATACGCAGTATTTT
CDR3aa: CASSVALGGGPDTQYF

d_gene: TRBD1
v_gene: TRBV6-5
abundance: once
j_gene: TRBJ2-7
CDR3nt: TGTGCCAGCAGTGGTCGGGGACAGTCCTACGAGCAGTACTTC
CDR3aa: CASSGRGQSYEQYF

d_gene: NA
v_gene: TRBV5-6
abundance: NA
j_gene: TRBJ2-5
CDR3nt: TGTGCCAGCAGCTCTTGGGGTGGTGAAGAGACCCAGTACTTC
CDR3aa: CASSSWGGEETQYF

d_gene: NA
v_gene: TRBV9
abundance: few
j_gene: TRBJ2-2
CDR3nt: TGTGCCAGCAGCGCCGGGTCTGGGGGGGAGCTGTTTTTT
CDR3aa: CASSAGSGGELFF

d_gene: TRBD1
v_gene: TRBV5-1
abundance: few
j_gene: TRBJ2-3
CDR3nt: TGCGCCAGCAGGGGGGACAGGGTCACGGATACGCAGTATTTT
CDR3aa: CASRGDRVTDTQYF

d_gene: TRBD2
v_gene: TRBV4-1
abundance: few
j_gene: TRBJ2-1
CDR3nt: TGCGCCAGCAGCCACCGACTAGCGGGGGGCCCCTCCTACAATGAGCAGTTCTTC
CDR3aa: CASSHRLAGGPSYNEQFF

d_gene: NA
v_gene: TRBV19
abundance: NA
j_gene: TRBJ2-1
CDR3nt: TGTGCCAGTAGCATAGGGGGCGGGGTCTTTAATGAGCAGTTCTTC
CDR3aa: CASSIGGGVFNEQFF

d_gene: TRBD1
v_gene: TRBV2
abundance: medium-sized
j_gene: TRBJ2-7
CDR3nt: TGTGCCAGCAGCCTCACAGGGGGTGCAATATCCTACGAGCAGTACTTC
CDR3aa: CASSLTGGAISYEQYF

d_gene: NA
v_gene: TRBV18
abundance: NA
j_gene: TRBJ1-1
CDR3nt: TGTGCCAGCTCACAAGACAGGCCGGGCGCTGAAGCTTTCTTT
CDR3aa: CASSQDRPGAEAFF

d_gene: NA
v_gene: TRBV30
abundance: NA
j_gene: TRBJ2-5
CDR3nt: TGTGCCTGGAGTCTAGGAGGGGACCGGGAGACCCAGTACTTC
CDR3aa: CAWSLGGDRETQYF

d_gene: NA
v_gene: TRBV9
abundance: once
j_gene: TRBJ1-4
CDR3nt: TGTGCCAGCAGCGTAGACCTAGGGGTGCATGAAAAACTGTTTTTT
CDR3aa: CASSVDLGVHEKLFF

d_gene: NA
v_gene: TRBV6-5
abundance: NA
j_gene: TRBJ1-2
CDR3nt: TGTGCCAGCAGTTCGGACAGAGGCTACACCTTC
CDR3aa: CASSSDRGYTF

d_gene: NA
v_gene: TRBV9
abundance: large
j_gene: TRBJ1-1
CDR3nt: TGTGCCAGCAGCGGAGGTATTGCCAGCCAGGGCACTGAAGCTTTCTTT
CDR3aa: CASSGGIASQGTEAFF

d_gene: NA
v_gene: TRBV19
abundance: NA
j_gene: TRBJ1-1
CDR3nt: TGTGCCAGTAGAGGGAGGGGGTTGAACACTGAAGCTTTCTTT
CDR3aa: CASRGRGLNTEAFF

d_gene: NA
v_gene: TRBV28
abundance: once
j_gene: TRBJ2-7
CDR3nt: TGTGCCAGCAGTTTACTCGCGGGACCTACCTACGAGCAGTACTTC
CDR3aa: CASSLLAGPTYEQYF

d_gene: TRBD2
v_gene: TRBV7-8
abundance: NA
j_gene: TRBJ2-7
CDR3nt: TGTGCCAGCAGCTTAGTAGGGGCGGGAGTAGGGAGCGAGCAGTACTTC
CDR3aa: CASSLVGAGVGSEQYF

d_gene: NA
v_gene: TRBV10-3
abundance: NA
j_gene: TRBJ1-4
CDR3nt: TGTGCCATTGGGGGGGGTGAGGACGATGAAAAACTGTTTTTT
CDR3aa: CAIGGGEDDEKLFF

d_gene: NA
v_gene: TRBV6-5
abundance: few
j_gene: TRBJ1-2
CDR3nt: TGTGCCAGCAGTTACTCCGACCAGGCCTTGGGTGGCTACACCTTC
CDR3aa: CASSYSDQALGGYTF

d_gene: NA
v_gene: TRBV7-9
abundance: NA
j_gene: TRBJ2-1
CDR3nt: TGTGCCAGCAGCCCCCGATTGAGCTCCTACAATGAGCAGTTCTTC
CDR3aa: CASSPRLSSYNEQFF

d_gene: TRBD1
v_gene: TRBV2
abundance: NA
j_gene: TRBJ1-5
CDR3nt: TGTGCCAGCAGTGACGTTGACAGGGTGGACCAGCCCCAGCATTTT
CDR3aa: CASSDVDRVDQPQHF

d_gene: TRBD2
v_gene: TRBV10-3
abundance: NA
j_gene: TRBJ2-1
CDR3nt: TGTGCCATCAGTGAGGCTACCGGGGGCGGGAGGGCTAAGAATGAGCAGTTCTTC
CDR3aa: CAISEATGGGRAKNEQFF

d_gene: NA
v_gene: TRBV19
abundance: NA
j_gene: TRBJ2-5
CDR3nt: TGTGCCAGTACCGGGGCGGAGGAGACCCAGTACTTC
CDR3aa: CASTGAEETQYF

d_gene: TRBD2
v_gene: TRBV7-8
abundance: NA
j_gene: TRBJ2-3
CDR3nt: TGTGCCAGCAGCTTCTCGCGGGGGGGCTCGGATACGCAGTATTTT
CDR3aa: CASSFSRGGSDTQYF

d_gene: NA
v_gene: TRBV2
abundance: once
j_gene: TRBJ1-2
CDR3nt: TGTGCCAGTGGGGTGGGGGGCCGCGACTCTAACTATGGCTACACCTTC
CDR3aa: CASGVGGRDSNYGYTF

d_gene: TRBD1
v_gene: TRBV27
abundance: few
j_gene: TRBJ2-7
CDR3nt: TGTGCCAGCAGTTTAGGCAGGGGGTACGAGCAGTACTTC
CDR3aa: CASSLGRGYEQYF

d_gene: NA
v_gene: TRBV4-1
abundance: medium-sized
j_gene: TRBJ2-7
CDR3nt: TGCGCCAGCAGCCAAGTTGAGGACACCCCCTACGAGCAGTACTTC
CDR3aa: CASSQVEDTPYEQYF

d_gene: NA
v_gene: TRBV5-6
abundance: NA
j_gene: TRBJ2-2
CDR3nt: TGTGCCAGCAGCACGCAGGACGGGGAAGCCGGGGAGCTGTTTTTT
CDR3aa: CASSTQDGEAGELFF

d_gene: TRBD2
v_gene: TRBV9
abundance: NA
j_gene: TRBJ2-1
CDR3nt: TGTGCCAGCAGCGCGGCTAGCGGGGGAAACAATGAGCAGTTCTTC
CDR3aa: CASSAASGGNNEQFF

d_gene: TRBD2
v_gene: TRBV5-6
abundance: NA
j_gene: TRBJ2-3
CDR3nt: TGTGCCAGCAGCTTTGACCCTTGGACTAGCGGGGGGGCCACAGATACGCAGTATTTT
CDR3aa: CASSFDPWTSGGATDTQYF

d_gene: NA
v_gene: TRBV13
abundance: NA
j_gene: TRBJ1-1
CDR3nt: TGTGCCAGCAGTTATTCGGGAAACACTGAAGCTTTCTTT
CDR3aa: CASSYSGNTEAFF

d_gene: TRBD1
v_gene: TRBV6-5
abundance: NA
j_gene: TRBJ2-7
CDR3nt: TGTGCCAGCAGTTTGGGACAGGGAATATCGGACGAGCAGTACTTC
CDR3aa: CASSLGQGISDEQYF

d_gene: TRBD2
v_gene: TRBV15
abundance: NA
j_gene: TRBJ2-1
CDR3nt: TGTGCCACCAGGGCTAGCGGGAGGGCCGGCGATGAGCAGTTCTTC
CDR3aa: CATRASGRAGDEQFF

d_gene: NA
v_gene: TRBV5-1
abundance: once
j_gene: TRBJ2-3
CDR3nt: TGCGCCAGCAGCATTGACGCGACAGATACGCAGTATTTT
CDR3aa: CASSIDATDTQYF

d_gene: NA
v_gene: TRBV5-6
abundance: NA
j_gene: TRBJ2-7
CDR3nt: TGTGCCAGCAGCCTCGGACATCTCTACGAGCAGTACTTC
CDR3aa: CASSLGHLYEQYF